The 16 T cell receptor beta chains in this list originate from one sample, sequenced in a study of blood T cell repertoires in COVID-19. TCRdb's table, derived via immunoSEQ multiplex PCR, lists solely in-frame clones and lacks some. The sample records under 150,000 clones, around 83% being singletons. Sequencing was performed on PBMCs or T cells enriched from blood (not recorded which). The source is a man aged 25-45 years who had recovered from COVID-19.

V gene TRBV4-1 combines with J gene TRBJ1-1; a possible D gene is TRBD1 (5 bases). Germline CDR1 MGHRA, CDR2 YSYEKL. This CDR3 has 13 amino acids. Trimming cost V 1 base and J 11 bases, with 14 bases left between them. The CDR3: CASSQVGAARAFF. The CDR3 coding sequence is TGCGCCAGCAGCCAAGTTGGGGCAGCGAGGGCTTTCTTT.

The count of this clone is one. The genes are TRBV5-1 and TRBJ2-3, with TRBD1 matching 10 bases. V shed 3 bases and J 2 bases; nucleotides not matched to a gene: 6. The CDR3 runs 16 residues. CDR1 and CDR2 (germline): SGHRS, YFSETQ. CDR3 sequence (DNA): TGCGCCAGCAGCTACGGGACAGGGGATTACACAGATACGCAGTATTTT. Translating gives CASSYGTGDYTDTQYF.

The CDR3 region is CASSPGTSGTDTQYF. CDR3 coding DNA: TGTGCCAGCTCACCTGGGACTAGCGGCACAGATACGCAGTATTTT. V usage is TRBV18 and J usage is TRBJ2-3; 10 nucleotides agree with TRBD2. The CDR3 extends over 15 amino acids. Germline values: CDR1 KGHSH, CDR2 LQKENI. V lost 3 bases to trimming and J lost 1 base; unmatched junction nucleotides: 1.

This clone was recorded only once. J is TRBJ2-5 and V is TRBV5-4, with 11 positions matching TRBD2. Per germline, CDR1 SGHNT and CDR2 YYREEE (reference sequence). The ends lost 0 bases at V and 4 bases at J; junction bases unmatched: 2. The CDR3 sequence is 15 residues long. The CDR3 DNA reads TGTGCCAGCAGCTTGGCCCTAGCGGGAGGAGAGACCCAGTACTTC. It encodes CASSLALAGGETQYF.

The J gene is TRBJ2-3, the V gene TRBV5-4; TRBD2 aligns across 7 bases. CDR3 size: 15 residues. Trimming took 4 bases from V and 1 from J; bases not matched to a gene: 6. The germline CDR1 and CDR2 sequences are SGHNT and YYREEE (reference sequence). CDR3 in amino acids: CASSSPSGRTDTQYF. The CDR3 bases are TGTGCCAGCAGCAGTCCTAGCGGCCGCACAGATACGCAGTATTTT.

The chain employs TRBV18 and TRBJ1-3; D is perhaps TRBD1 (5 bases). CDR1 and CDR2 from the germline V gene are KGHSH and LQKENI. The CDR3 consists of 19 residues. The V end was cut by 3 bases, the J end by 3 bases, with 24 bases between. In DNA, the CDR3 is TGTGCCAGCTCACCTCTGAGTGTAATACAGGATGATCATGGAAACACCATATATTTT. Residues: CASSPLSVIQDDHGNTIYF.

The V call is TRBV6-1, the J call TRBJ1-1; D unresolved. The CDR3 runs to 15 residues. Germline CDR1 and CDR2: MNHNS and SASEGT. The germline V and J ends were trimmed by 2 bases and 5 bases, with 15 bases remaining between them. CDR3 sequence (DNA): TGTGCCAGCAGTGAAAACCACCAGATAAAGACTGAAGCTTTCTTT. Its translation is CASSENHQIKTEAFF.

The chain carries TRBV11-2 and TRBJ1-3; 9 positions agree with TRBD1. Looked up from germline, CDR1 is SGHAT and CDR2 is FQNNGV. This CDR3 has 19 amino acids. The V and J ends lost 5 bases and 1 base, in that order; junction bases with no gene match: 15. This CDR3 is CASSLGFGTGSPSGNTIYF. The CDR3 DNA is TGTGCCAGCAGCCTAGGGTTCGGGACAGGGTCACCGTCTGGAAACACCATATATTTT.

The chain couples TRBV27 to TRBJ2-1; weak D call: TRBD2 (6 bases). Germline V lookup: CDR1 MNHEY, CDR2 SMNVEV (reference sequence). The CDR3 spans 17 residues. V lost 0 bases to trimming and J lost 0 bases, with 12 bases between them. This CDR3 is CASSLSGERVSYNEQFF. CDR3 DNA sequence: TGTGCCAGCAGTTTATCGGGGGAGCGGGTCTCCTACAATGAGCAGTTCTTC.

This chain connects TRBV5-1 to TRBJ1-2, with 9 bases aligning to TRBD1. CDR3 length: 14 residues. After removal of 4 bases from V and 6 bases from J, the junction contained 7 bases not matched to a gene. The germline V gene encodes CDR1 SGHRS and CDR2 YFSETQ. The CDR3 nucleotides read TGCGCCAGCAGCCTGACTGGACAGGGGCATGGCTACACCTTC. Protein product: CASSLTGQGHGYTF.

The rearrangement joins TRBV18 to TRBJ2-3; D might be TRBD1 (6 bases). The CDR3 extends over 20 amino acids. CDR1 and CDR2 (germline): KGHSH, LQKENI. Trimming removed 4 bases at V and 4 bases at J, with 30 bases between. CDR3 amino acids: CASSLAVPGARGDGSDTQYF. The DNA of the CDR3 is TGTGCCAGCTCACTGGCGGTCCCCGGAGCCAGGGGAGACGGGTCAGATACGCAGTATTTT. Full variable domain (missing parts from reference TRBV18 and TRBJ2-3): NAGVMQNPRHLVRRRGQEARLRCSPMKGHSHVYWYRQLPEEGLKFMVYLQKENIIDESGMPKERFSAEFPKEGPSILRIQQVVRGDSAAYFCASSLAVPGARGDGSDTQYFGPGTRLTVL.

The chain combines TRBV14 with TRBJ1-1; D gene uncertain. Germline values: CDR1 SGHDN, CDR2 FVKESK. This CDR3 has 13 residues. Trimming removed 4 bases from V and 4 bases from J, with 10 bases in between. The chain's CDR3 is CASSPSPGTEAFF. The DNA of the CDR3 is TGTGCCAGCAGCCCCTCGCCAGGCACTGAAGCTTTCTTT.

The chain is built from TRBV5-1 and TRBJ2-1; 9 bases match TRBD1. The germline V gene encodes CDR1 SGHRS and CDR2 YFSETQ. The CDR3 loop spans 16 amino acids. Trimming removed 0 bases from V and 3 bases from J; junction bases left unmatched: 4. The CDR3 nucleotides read TGCGCCAGCAGCTTGGGGGACAGGGAATTCTACAATGAGCAGTTCTTC. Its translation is CASSLGDREFYNEQFF.

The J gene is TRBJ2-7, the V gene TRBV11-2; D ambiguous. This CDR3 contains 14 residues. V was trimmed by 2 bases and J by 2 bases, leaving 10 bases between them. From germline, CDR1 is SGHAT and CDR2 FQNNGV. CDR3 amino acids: CASSLYEATYEQYF. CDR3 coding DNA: TGTGCCAGCAGCTTATACGAGGCTACCTACGAGCAGTACTTC.

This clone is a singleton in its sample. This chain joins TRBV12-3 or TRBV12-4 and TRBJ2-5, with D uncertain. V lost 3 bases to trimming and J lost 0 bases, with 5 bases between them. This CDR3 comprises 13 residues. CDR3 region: CASSFTDQETQYF. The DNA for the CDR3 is TGTGCCAGCAGTTTTACGGACCAAGAGACCCAGTACTTC.

The CDR3 is CASSSGTSGLREQYF. In DNA form, the CDR3 reads TGTGCCAGCAGCTCCGGGACTAGCGGCCTTCGGGAGCAGTACTTC. The chain recombines TRBV5-4 with TRBJ2-7; 11 positions agree with TRBD2. The CDR3 consists of 15 residues. The V segment lost 3 bases and the J segment 7 bases; nucleotides outside the gene matches: 9. Germline CDR1 is SGHNT and CDR2 is YYREEE (reference sequence).